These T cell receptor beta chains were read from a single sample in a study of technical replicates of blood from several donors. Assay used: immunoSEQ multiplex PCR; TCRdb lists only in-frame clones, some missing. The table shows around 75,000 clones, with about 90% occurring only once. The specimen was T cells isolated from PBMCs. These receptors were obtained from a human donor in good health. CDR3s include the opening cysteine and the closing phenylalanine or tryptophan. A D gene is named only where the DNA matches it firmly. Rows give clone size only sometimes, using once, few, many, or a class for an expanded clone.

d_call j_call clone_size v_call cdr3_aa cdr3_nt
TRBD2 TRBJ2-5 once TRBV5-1 CASSPPGGGETQYF TGCGCCAGCAGCCCCCCGGGGGGGGGAGAGACCCAGTACTTC
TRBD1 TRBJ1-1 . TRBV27 CATSLQGARTEAFF TGTGCCACCTCGTTACAGGGGGCTCGGACTGAAGCTTTCTTT
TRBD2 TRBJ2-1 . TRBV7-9 CASSPGLAGALISYNEQFF TGTGCCAGCAGCCCCGGACTAGCGGGAGCCCTCATCTCCTACAATGAGCAGTTCTTC
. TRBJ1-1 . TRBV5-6 CASSLRNTEAFF TGTGCCAGCAGCTTGCGGAACACTGAAGCTTTCTTT
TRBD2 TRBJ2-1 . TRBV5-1 CASSLAGLAPSEQFF TGCGCCAGCAGCTTGGCGGGACTAGCCCCCAGTGAGCAGTTCTTC
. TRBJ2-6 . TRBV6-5 CASRRGANVLTF TGTGCCAGCAGGCGTGGGGCCAACGTCCTGACTTTC
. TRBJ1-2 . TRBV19 CASSPWETGSYTF TGTGCCAGTAGTCCATGGGAAACAGGCTCCTACACCTTC
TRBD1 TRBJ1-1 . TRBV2 CASSGDRGLVAFF TGTGCCAGCAGTGGTGACAGGGGGCTGGTCGCTTTCTTT
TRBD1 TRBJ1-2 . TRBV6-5 CASSLYGTGYGYTF TGTGCCAGCAGCCTATATGGGACAGGTTATGGCTACACCTTC
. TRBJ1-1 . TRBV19 CASEGGGRVGAEAFF TGTGCCAGTGAAGGGGGTGGCAGGGTTGGCGCTGAAGCTTTCTTT
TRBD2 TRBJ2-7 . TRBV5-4 CASSSTFPLAGGLEQYF TGTGCCAGCAGCTCCACCTTCCCACTAGCGGGAGGACTGGAGCAGTACTTC
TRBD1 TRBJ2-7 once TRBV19 CASSIDRGRNYEQYF TGTGCCAGTAGTATCGACAGGGGTCGGAACTACGAGCAGTACTTC
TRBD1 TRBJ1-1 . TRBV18 CASSPRGTVGGFF TGTGCCAGCTCACCCAGGGGGACGGTAGGAGGTTTCTTT
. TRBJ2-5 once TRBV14 CASSHYNLRQSRETQYF TGTGCCAGCAGCCACTACAACTTGCGACAGAGTAGAGAGACCCAGTACTTC
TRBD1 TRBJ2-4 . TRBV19 CASRDRLAKNIQYF TGTGCCAGCCGGGACAGATTAGCCAAAAACATTCAGTACTTC
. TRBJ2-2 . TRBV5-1 CASSLVAGRTGELFF TGCGCCAGCAGCTTGGTTGCGGGAAGAACCGGGGAGCTGTTTTTT
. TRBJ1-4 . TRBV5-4 CASSPDRATNEKLFF TGTGCCAGCAGCCCGGACAGAGCGACTAATGAAAAACTGTTTTTT
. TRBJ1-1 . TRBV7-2 CASSFNTGSLGGAFF TGTGCCAGCAGCTTCAATACAGGATCCTTAGGTGGAGCTTTCTTT
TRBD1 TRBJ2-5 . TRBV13 CASSDQDRAGRETQYF TGTGCCAGCAGCGATCAGGACAGGGCTGGAAGGGAGACCCAGTACTTC
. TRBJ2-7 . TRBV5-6 CASTITGGLEPLDEQYF TGTGCCAGCACCATAACCGGAGGGCTAGAACCTTTGGACGAGCAGTACTTC
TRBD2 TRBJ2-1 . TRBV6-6 CASSYSWGLADNEQFF TGTGCCAGCAGTTACTCGTGGGGACTAGCGGACAATGAGCAGTTCTTC
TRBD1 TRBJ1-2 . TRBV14 CASSHETGTYGYTF TGTGCCAGCAGCCACGAGACAGGGACCTATGGCTACACCTTC
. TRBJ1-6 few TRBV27 CASSQGNSPLHF TGTGCCAGCAGTCAGGGGAATTCACCCCTCCACTTT
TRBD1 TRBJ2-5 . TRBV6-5 CASSVSGTGGRQYF TGTGCCAGCAGTGTTTCCGGGACAGGGGGGAGGCAGTACTTC
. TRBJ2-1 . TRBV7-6 CASSFDNEQFF TGTGCCAGCAGCTTCGACAATGAGCAGTTCTTC
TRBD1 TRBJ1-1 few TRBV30 CAWSTPGQGKNTEAFF TGTGCCTGGAGTACTCCGGGACAGGGGAAGAACACTGAAGCTTTCTTT
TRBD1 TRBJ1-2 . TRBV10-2 CASSESTTGTGRHGYTF TGCGCCAGCAGTGAGTCGACCACCGGGACAGGGCGGCATGGCTACACCTTC
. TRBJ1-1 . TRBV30 CAWSGGRTNIAEAFF TGTGCCTGGAGTGGAGGTAGGACTAACATCGCTGAAGCTTTCTTT
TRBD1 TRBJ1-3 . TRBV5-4 CASSTLDRDTGNTIYF TGTGCCAGCAGCACGTTGGACAGGGACACTGGAAACACCATATATTTT
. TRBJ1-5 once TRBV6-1 CASSDFVGLNQPQHF TGTGCCAGCAGTGATTTTGTAGGACTCAATCAGCCCCAGCATTTT
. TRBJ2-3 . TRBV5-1 CASSLEQRTDTQYF TGCGCCAGCAGCTTGGAACAGCGGACAGATACGCAGTATTTT
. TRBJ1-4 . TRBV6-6 CASRRSNEKLFF TGTGCCAGCAGGAGATCGAATGAAAAACTGTTTTTT
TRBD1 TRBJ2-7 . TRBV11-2 CASSNPWGQGVNEQYF TGTGCCAGCAGCAATCCATGGGGACAGGGCGTCAACGAGCAGTACTTC
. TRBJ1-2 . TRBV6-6 CASSYDRSYGYTF TGTGCCAGCAGTTACGACAGGAGCTATGGCTACACCTTC
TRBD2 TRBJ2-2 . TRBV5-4 CASSQFSGSGGELFF TGTGCCAGCAGCCAGTTCAGCGGGAGTGGCGGGGAGCTGTTTTTT
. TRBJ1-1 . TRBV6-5 CASNGERTGNTEAFF TGTGCCAGCAACGGAGAAAGAACCGGGAACACTGAAGCTTTCTTT
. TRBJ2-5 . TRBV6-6 CASSDRGQAQETQYF TGTGCCAGCAGTGACCGCGGGCAGGCCCAAGAGACCCAGTACTTC
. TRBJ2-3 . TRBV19 CASSIVGGASTDTQYF TGTGCCAGTAGTATAGTAGGGGGGGCAAGCACAGATACGCAGTATTTT
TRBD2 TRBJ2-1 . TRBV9 CASSVLSTSPLGQFF TGTGCCAGCAGCGTCCTCTCGACTAGCCCCCTAGGGCAGTTCTTC
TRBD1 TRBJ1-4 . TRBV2 CASSGPGQSVEKLFF TGTGCCAGCAGTGGACCGGGACAGTCGGTTGAAAAACTGTTTTTT
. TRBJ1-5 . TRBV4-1 CASSQQQLSNQPQHF TGCGCCAGCAGCCAACAACAGCTTAGCAATCAGCCCCAGCATTTT
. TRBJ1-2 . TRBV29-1 CSVEEQRQRHYGYTF TGCAGCGTTGAAGAACAGCGGCAGCGGCACTATGGCTACACCTTC
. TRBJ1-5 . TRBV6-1 CASDSVVNQPQHF TGTGCCAGCGACAGTGTTGTAAATCAGCCCCAGCATTTT
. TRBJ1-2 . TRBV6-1 CVARETGFYGYTF TGTGTCGCCAGGGAGACAGGCTTCTATGGCTACACCTTC
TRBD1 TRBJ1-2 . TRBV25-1 CASSEFGDSNYGYTF TGTGCCAGCAGTGAATTCGGGGACAGCAACTATGGCTACACCTTC